A selection of T cell receptor beta chains follows, all from one sample in a study of cytomegalovirus exposure and HLA in healthy donors. Libraries were prepared by immunoSEQ multiplex PCR; TCRdb keeps only in-frame clonotypes and omits some of them. The sample contains 130,000 to 150,000 clones, 70% to 80% of which appear only once. The material sequenced was PBMCs. Receptors originate from a man in his late teens or twenties in good health and CMV-seronegative. Each CDR3 is given with its conserved first and last residue. A D gene is named only where the DNA matches it firmly. Clone size is shown for a subset of rows, as once, few, many or a class of expanded clone.

.	TRBV28	16	.	TRBJ1-2	TGTGCCAGCAGTTTCGCCCCCAGCGCGCGAGTTTCGGGCTACACCTTC	CASSFAPSARVSGYTF
.	TRBV11-3	13	.	TRBJ2-3	TGTGCCAGCAGCTCACAGGACTATAATACGCAGTATTTT	CASSSQDYNTQYF
.	TRBV27	13	.	TRBJ2-7	TGTGCCAGCAGTTGGACAGATTCCTACGAGCAGTACTTC	CASSWTDSYEQYF
TRBD1	TRBV10-2	15	few	TRBJ2-6	TGCGCCAGCCGTGAGGCCCGACAGGGGACTGCCGTCCTGACTTTC	CASREARQGTAVLTF
.	TRBV7-2	12	few	TRBJ1-1	TGTGCCAGCAGCATCACAGGGATTGAAGCTTTCTTT	CASSITGIEAFF
TRBD2	TRBV27	14	.	TRBJ2-7	TGTGCCAGCAGTTTAGCAGCGGGAGTTTACGAGCAGTACTTC	CASSLAAGVYEQYF
TRBD1	TRBV27	14	.	TRBJ1-6	TGTGCCAGCAGTTCGACAGGGGGCCATTCACCCCTCCACTTT	CASSSTGGHSPLHF
TRBD1	TRBV27	15	.	TRBJ2-5	TGTGCCAGCAGTCGAGACAGGGTAAATGGGGAGACCCAGTACTTC	CASSRDRVNGETQYF
TRBD1	TRBV5-6	15	.	TRBJ2-5	TGTGCCAGCAGCTTGCACCGGGACAGGGAAGAGACCCAGTACTTC	CASSLHRDREETQYF
.	TRBV30	11	.	TRBJ1-4	TGTGCCTGGAGTGTTGCACAGAGGGTGTTTTTT	CAWSVAQRVFF
TRBD1	TRBV7-3	15	.	TRBJ2-3	TGTGCCAGCAGCTCAACAGGGGGCGCCGCAGATACGCAGTATTTT	CASSSTGGAADTQYF
.	TRBV5-1	13	.	TRBJ1-1	TGCGCCAGCAGCTTTAACATGAACACTGAAGCTTTCTTT	CASSFNMNTEAFF
.	TRBV4-2	14	.	TRBJ2-2	TGTGCCAGCCGGACTCAACAGGGAACCGGGGAGCTGTTTTTT	CASRTQQGTGELFF
.	TRBV28	17	once	TRBJ1-2	TGTGCCAGCAGTTCGGTATCAGCGAGGGATGCCCTCTATGGCTACACCTTC	CASSSVSARDALYGYTF
.	TRBV6-1	13	.	TRBJ1-1	TGTGCCAGCAGGGGGGAGGGGACCACTGAAGCTTTCTTT	CASRGEGTTEAFF
.	TRBV27	14	once	TRBJ1-2	TGTGCCAGCAGTTTAAAGGCAGGGTACTATGGCTACACCTTC	CASSLKAGYYGYTF
.	TRBV18	12	few	TRBJ2-3	TGTGCCAGCTCACAACAGGGAGATACGCAGTATTTT	CASSQQGDTQYF
TRBD2	TRBV5-6	18	once	TRBJ2-3	TGTGCCAGCAGCTGGAGGGGCCTAGCGGGGGGCCGAGAAGATACGCAGTATTTT	CASSWRGLAGGREDTQYF
TRBD1	TRBV28	15	.	TRBJ2-5	TGTGCCAGCAGTTTTTCCGGGACAGGGAGGGAGACCCAGTACTTC	CASSFSGTGRETQYF
TRBD2	TRBV7-2	13	.	TRBJ2-5	TGTGCCAGCAGCTCCTCGACTAGCGAGACCCAGTACTTC	CASSSSTSETQYF
.	TRBV28	20	once	TRBJ1-5	TGTGCCAGCAGACTTCAATTGGGGGGACGGAAAGCCCACAGCAATCAGCCCCAGCATTTT	CASRLQLGGRKAHSNQPQHF
TRBD1	TRBV2	14	.	TRBJ1-6	TGTGCCAGCAGAAGGGACAGGGGGAATTCACCCCTCCACTTT	CASRRDRGNSPLHF
.	TRBV5-1	13	few	TRBJ1-1	TGCGCCAGCAGCTTGGTGGGGCAGACTGAAGCTTTCTTT	CASSLVGQTEAFF
TRBD2	TRBV7-9	14	.	TRBJ2-7	TGTGCCAGCAGCCTAGGACTAGAGACCTACGAGCAGTACTTC	CASSLGLETYEQYF
TRBD2	TRBV5-6	16	.	TRBJ2-5	TGTGCCAGCAGCTTGGGGGAGCGGGAGCCGGCGGGGGAGCAGTACTTC	CASSLGEREPAGEQYF
.	TRBV29-1	15	.	TRBJ1-1	TGCAGCGTTGAAGATTTAGAGGGATCATGGACTGAAGCTTTCTTT	CSVEDLEGSWTEAFF